This T cell receptor beta chain was obtained from a study of T cells in Graves' hyperthyroidism and ophthalmopathy. Findings and limits, study-wide: The majority of expanded thyroid clonotypes above 0.001 also appeared in blood.

Trimming removed 5 bases from V and 1 base from J, with 20 bases in between. Germline V lookup: CDR1 MNHNS, CDR2 SASEGT. CDR3 length: 17 residues. TCR beta CDR3 region amplification was performed from RNA transcripts. TCR CDR3 underwent first-round RT-PCR with the HTBI primer set. Each CDR3 protein gets one entry after TCRdb re-called the multiplex PCR reads with MiXCR. This sample yields 550,000 to 650,000 distinct CDR3 sequences, of which 14% are seen a single time; 5% to 7% belongs to the top ten. This clonotype has ten or more counts. The antigen is not known. Researchers barred patients who had uncontrolled infection, other autoimmune disease, pregnancy or lactation. The study based diagnoses on clinical symptoms, serum thyroxine and TRAb, thyroid ultrasound and orbital computed tomography.

The chain carries TRBV6-1 and TRBJ1-1; a weak D match, TRBD1 (6 bases). The receptor was derived from a woman in her 30s with Graves' hyperthyroidism that later progressed to Graves' ophthalmopathy. Sequencing used blood. CDR3 sequence reads: CASSPYRTGMGNTEAFF. CDR3 sequence (DNA): TGTGCCAGCAGTCCCTACCGAACAGGGATGGGGAACACTGAAGCTTTCTTT.